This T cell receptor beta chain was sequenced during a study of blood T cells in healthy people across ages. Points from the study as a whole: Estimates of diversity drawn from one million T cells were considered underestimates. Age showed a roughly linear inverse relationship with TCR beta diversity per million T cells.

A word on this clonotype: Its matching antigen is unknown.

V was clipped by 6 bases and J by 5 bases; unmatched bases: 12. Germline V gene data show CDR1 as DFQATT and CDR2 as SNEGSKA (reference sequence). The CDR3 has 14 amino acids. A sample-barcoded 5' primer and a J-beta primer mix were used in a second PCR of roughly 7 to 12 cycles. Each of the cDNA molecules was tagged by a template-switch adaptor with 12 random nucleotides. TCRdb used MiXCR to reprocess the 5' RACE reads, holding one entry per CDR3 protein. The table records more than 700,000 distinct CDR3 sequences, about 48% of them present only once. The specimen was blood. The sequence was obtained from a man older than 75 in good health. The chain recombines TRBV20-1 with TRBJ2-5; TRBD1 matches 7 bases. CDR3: CSAPTDTGAETQYF. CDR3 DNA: TGCAGTGCCCCCACAGATACAGGGGCCGAGACCCAGTACTTC.